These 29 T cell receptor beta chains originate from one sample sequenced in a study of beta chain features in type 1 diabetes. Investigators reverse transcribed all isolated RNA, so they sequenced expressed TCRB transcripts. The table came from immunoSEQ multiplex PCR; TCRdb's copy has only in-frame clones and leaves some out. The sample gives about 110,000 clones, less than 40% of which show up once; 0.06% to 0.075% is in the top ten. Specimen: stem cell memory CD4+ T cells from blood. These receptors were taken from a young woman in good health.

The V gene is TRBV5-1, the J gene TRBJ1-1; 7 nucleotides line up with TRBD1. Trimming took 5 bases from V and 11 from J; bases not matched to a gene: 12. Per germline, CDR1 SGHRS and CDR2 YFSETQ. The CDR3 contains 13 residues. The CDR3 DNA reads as TGCGCCAGCAGAGGGACAGAGTTGTGGGATGCTTTCTTT. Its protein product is CASRGTELWDAFF.

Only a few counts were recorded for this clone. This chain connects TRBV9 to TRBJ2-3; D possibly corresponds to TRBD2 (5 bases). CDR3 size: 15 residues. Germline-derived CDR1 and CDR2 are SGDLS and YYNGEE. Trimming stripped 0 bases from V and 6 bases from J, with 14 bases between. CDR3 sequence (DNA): TGTGCCAGCAGCGTAGCCGCACGACGGGGTGATACGCAGTATTTT. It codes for CASSVAARRGDTQYF.

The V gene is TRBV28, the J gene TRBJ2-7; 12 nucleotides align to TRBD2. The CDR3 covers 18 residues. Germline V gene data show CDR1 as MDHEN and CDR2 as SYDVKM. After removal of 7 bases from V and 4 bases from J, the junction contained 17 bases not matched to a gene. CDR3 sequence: CASMIPRGSSGRVYEQYF. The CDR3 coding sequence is TGTGCCAGCATGATCCCTCGTGGGTCTAGCGGGAGGGTTTACGAGCAGTACTTC. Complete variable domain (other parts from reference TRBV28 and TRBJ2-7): DVKVTQSSRYLVKRTGEKVFLECVQDMDHENMFWYRQDPGLGLRLIYFSYDVKMKEKGDIPEGYSVSREKKERFSLILESASTNQTSMYLCASMIPRGSSGRVYEQYFGPGTRLTVT.

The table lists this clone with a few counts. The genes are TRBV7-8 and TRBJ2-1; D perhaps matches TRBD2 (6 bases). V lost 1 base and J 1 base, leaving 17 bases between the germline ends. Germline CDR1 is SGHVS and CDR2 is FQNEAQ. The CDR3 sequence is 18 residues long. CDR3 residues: CASSLGELRRESYNEQFF. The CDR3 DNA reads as TGTGCCAGCAGCTTAGGGGAGTTGAGGCGGGAATCCTACAATGAGCAGTTCTTC.

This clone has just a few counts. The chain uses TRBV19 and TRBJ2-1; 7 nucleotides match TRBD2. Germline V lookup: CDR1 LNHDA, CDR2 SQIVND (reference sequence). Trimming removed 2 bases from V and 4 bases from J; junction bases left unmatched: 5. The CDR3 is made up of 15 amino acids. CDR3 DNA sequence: TGTGCCAGTAGTATATCCCGGGAGGAATACAATGAGCAGTTCTTC. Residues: CASSISREEYNEQFF. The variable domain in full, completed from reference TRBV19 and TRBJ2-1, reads DGGITQSPKYLFRKEGQNVTLSCEQNLNHDAMYWYRQDPGQGLRLIYYSQIVNDFQKGDIAEGYSVSREKKESFPLTVTSAQKNPTAFYLCASSISREEYNEQFFGPGTRLTVL.

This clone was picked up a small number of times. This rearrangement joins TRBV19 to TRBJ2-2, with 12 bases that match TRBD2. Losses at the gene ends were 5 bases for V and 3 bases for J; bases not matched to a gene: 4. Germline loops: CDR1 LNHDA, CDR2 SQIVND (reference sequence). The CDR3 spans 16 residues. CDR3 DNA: TGTGCCAGTAGTCCCCGGACTAGCGGGGACACCGGGGAGCTGTTTTTT. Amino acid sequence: CASSPRTSGDTGELFF.

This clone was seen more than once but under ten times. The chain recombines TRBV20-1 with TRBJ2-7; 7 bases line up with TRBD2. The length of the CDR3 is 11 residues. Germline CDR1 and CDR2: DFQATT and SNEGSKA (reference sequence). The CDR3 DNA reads TGCAGCGTAGCGGGCACGTACGAGCAGTACTTC. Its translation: CSVAGTYEQYF.

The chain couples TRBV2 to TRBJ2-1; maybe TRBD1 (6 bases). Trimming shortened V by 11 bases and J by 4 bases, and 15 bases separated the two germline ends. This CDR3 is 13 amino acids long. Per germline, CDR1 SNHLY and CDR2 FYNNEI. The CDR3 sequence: CAHRAWGYNEQFF. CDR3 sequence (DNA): TGTGCCCACAGGGCCTGGGGGTACAATGAGCAGTTCTTC.

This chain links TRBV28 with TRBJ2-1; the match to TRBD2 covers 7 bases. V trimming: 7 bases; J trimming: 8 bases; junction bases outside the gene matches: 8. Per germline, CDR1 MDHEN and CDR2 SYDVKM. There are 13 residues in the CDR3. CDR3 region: CASTRWEGHEQFF. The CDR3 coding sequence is TGTGCCAGCACTCGGTGGGAGGGCCATGAGCAGTTCTTC.

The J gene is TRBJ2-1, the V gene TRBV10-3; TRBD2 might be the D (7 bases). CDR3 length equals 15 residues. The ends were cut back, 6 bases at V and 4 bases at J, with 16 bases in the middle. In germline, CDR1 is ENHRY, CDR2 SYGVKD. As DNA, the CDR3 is TGTGCCATCAGGGCTAGCGGAGGGGGGTACAATGAGCAGTTCTTC. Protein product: CAIRASGGGYNEQFF.

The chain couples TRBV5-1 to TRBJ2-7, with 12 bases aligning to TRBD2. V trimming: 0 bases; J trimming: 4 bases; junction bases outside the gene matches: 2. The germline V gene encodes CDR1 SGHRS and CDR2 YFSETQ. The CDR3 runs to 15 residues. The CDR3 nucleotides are TGCGCCAGCAGCTTGGGACTAGCGGGAGATTACGAGCAGTACTTC. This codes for CASSLGLAGDYEQYF.

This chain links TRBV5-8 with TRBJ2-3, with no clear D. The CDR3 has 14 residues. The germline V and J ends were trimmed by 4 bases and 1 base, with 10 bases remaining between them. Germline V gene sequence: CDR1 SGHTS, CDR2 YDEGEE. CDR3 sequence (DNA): TGTGCCAGCAGCAGCCTGGCGGGCACAGATACGCAGTATTTT. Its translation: CASSSLAGTDTQYF.

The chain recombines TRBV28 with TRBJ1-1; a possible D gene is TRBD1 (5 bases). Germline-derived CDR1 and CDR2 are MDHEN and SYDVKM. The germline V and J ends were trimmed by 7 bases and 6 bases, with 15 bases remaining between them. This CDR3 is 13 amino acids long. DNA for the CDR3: TGTGCCAGCATAACCGGCGGAGGGGCTGAAGCTTTCTTT. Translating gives CASITGGGAEAFF.

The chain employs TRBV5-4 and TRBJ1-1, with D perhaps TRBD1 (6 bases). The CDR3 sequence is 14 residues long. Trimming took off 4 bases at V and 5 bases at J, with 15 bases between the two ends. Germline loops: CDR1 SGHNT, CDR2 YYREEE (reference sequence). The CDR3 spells CASSAGQRGTEAFF. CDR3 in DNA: TGTGCCAGCAGCGCCGGACAGCGGGGGACTGAAGCTTTCTTT.

The CDR3 region is CASSPPGSSGNTIYF. The CDR3 DNA is TGTGCCAGCTCACCACCGGGGAGCTCTGGAAACACCATATATTTT. V usage is TRBV18 and J usage is TRBJ1-3; D is unclear. Trimming removed 0 bases from V and 0 bases from J, with 6 bases in between. This CDR3 has 15 amino acids. The V gene's germline CDR1 is KGHSH and CDR2 LQKENI.

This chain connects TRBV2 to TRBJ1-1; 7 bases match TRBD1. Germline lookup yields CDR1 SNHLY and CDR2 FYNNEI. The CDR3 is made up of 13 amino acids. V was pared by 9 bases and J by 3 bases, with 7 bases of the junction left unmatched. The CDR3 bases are TGTGCCAGGGCGACAGGGAGGTACACTGAAGCTTTCTTT. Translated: CARATGRYTEAFF.

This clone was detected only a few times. The CDR3 DNA follows: TGTGCCAGCAGCTCATTTAGACAGGGGAGAAGTGGCAACACTGAAGCTTTCTTT. Translated, it gives CASSSFRQGRSGNTEAFF. V is TRBV7-9 and J is TRBJ1-1; TRBD1 agrees at 8 bases. The V gene end was trimmed by 4 bases and the J gene end by 2 bases; junction bases not matched to a gene: 15. There are 18 residues in the CDR3. Germline V gene data show CDR1 as SEHNR and CDR2 as FQNEAQ (reference sequence).

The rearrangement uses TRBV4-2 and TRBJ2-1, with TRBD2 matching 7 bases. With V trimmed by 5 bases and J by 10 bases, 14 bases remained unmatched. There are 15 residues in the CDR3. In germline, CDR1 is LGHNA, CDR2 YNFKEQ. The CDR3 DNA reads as TGTGCCAGCAGCTTACGACTAGCTATCATTTTGGAGCAGTTCTTC. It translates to CASSLRLAIILEQFF.

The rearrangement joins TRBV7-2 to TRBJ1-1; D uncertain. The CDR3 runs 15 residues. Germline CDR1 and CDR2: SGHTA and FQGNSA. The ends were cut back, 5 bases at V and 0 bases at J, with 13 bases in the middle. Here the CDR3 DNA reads TGTGCCAGCAGCCCGATGGGAGCGGTGAACACTGAAGCTTTCTTT. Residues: CASSPMGAVNTEAFF.

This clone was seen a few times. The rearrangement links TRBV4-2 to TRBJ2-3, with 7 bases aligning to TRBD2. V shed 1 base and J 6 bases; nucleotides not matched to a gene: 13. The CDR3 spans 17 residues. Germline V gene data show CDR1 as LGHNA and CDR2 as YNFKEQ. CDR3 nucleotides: TGTGCCAGCAGCCAAGGCTTTTTTGGCGGGAGTTGGGATACGCAGTATTTT. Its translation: CASSQGFFGGSWDTQYF.

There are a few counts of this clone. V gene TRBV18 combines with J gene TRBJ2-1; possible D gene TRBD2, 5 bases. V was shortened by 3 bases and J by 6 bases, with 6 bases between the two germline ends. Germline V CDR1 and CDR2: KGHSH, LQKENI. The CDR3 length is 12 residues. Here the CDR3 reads CASSPGSNEQFF. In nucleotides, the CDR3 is TGTGCCAGCTCACCGGGGAGCAATGAGCAGTTCTTC.

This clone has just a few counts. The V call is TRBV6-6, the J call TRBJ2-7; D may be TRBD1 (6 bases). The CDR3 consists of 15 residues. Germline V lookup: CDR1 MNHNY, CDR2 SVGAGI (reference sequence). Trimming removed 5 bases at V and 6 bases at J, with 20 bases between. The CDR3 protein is CASSPRWGRDIEQYF. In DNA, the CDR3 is TGTGCCAGCAGTCCCCGTTGGGGCCGGGACATCGAGCAGTACTTC.

The DNA for the CDR3 is TGTGCCAGCAGCGTAAACAGCCCACAAGAGACCCAGTACTTC. This translates into CASSVNSPQETQYF. The chain recombines TRBV9 with TRBJ2-5; no clear D gene. Trimming took 1 base from V and 2 from J, leaving 9 bases between them. Germline-derived CDR1 and CDR2 are SGDLS and YYNGEE. The length of the CDR3 is 14 residues.

The CDR3 DNA sequence: TGTGCCTGGAGTGTAGCCTCCAATTCACCCCTCCACTTT. Translated: CAWSVASNSPLHF. The chain employs TRBV30 and TRBJ1-6; D is ambiguous. This CDR3 spans 13 amino acids. Germline loops: CDR1 GTSNPN, CDR2 SVGIG (reference sequence). The germline V and J ends were trimmed by 0 bases and 7 bases, with 7 bases remaining between them.

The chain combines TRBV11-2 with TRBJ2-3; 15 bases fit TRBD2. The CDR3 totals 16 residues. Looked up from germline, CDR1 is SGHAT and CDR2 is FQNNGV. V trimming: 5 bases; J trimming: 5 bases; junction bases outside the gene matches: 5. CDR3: CASSQGLAGGQDTQYF. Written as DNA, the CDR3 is TGTGCCAGCAGCCAGGGACTAGCGGGAGGACAAGATACGCAGTATTTT.

CDR3 in amino acids: CASSQEMRGHNEQFF. The CDR3 DNA is TGCGCCAGCAGCCAAGAGATGCGGGGCCACAATGAGCAGTTCTTC. The chain carries TRBV4-3 and TRBJ2-1, with a weak D call TRBD2 (6 bases). Germline lookup yields CDR1 LGHNA and CDR2 YSLEER. Deletions cut 0 bases from V and 5 bases from J, with 11 bases between. CDR3 size: 15 residues.

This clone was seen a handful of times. The chain's CDR3 is CASSVGQGAQYNEQFF. The CDR3 nucleotides read TGTGCCAGCAGCGTAGGACAGGGGGCACAATACAATGAGCAGTTCTTC. The chain carries TRBV9 and TRBJ2-1; 10 bases agree with TRBD1. Trimming cost V 0 bases and J 4 bases; bases outside gene matches: 4. The CDR3 loop spans 16 amino acids. Germline lookup yields CDR1 SGDLS and CDR2 YYNGEE.

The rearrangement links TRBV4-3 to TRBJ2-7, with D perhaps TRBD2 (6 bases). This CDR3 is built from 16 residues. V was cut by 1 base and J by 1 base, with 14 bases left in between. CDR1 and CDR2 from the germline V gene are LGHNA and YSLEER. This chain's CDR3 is CASSQVLWGGSYEQYF. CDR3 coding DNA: TGCGCCAGCAGCCAAGTTCTCTGGGGAGGATCCTACGAGCAGTACTTC.

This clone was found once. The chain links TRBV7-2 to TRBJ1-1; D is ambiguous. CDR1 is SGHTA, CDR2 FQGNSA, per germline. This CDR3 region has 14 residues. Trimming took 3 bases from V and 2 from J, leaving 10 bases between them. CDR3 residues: CASSLGGFNTEAFF. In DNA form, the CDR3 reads TGTGCCAGCAGCTTGGGAGGGTTTAACACTGAAGCTTTCTTT.